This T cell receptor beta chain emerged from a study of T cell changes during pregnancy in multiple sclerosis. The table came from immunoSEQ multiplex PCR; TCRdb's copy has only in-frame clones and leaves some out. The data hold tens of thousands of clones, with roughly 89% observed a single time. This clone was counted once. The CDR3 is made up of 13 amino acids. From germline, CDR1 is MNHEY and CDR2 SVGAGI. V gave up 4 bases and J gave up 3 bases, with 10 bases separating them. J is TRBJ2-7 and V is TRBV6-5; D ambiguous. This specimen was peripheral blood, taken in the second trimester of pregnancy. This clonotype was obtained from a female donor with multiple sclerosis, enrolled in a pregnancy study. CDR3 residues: CASSLRNHYEQYF. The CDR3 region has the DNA TGTGCCAGCAGTTTGAGGAACCACTACGAGCAGTACTTC.